These T cell receptor beta chains were read from a single sample in a study of T cells in localized non-small cell lung cancer. Some clones are missing from TCRdb's copy, which holds only in-frame ones; the method was immunoSEQ multiplex PCR. The sample carries about 35,000 clones, 85% to 95% recorded once. Here the sequenced sample was peripheral blood mononuclear cells, taken before any cancer treatment. These receptors were collected from a female donor aged 60 or older with stage II lung adenocarcinoma. CDR3s include the opening cysteine and the closing phenylalanine or tryptophan.

cdr3_aa j_call v_call
CASSQPPGGRARNEQFF TRBJ2-1 TRBV10-1
CASSYTGDDNEKLFF TRBJ1-4 TRBV2
CASRATGVAEAFF TRBJ1-1 TRBV6-5
CASGLWEATEAFF TRBJ1-1 TRBV19
CASSEAPTGARTEAFF TRBJ1-1 TRBV6-1
CASRFNLAGGPSTDTQYF TRBJ2-3 TRBV5-1
CASSIGGLQETQYF TRBJ2-5 TRBV19
CASSGQGANTGELFF TRBJ2-2 TRBV6-5
CATSRDRVYTEAFF TRBJ1-1 TRBV15
CASSLGGLASTDTQYF TRBJ2-3 TRBV5-1
CASSSRTAYNEQFF TRBJ2-1 TRBV11-2
CATSRDLGGYNEQFF TRBJ2-1 TRBV15
CASSLGQLHEQYF TRBJ2-7 TRBV5-6
CASSSSDLGSNQPQHF TRBJ1-5 TRBV5-5
CASSLVGTSDTQYF TRBJ2-3 TRBV5-1
CASSASTSGTYEQYF TRBJ2-7 TRBV6-1
CASSMGQGFNQPQHF TRBJ1-5 TRBV19
CASSSRGAMGWETQYF TRBJ2-5 TRBV5-4
CASSFRDTLGDEKLFF TRBJ1-4 TRBV5-1
CASSLVRDTGLETQYF TRBJ2-5 TRBV5-1
CASGTGTAQNTEAFF TRBJ1-1 TRBV27
CASSLGLGSGFGANVLTF TRBJ2-6 TRBV5-1
CAISPTDGGKTQYF TRBJ2-5 TRBV10-3
CASCPGLGTWQPQHF TRBJ1-5 TRBV19
CASSLLAGSSYEQYF TRBJ2-7 TRBV5-1
CASSLLAGGADTQYF TRBJ2-3 TRBV11-2
CASSYQAGTAKETQYF TRBJ2-5 TRBV5-1
CASTGGGLGGNQPQHF TRBJ1-5 TRBV19